This TCR beta chain was documented in a study of blood T cell repertoires in COVID-19. About the study: There were acute and convalescent COVID-19 samples, and they came from the United States, Italy and Spain.

This CDR3 is 15 amino acids long. Per the germline V gene, CDR1 is SGHDN and CDR2 is FVKESK. The V gene end was trimmed by 3 bases and the J gene end by 2 bases; junction bases not matched to a gene: 4. Clones were read by immunoSEQ multiplex PCR, and TCRdb kept only the in-frame ones, dropping some. The sample has about 250,000 clones; roughly 89% are singletons. V usage is TRBV14 and J usage is TRBJ2-1, with TRBD2 identical over 7 bases. Source material: peripheral blood. The TCR sequence derives from a woman aged 40 to 50 who had recovered from COVID-19. DNA for the CDR3: TGTGCCAGCAGCCATCGGGGGGTAACCTACAATGAGCAGTTCTTC. It codes for CASSHRGVTYNEQFF.